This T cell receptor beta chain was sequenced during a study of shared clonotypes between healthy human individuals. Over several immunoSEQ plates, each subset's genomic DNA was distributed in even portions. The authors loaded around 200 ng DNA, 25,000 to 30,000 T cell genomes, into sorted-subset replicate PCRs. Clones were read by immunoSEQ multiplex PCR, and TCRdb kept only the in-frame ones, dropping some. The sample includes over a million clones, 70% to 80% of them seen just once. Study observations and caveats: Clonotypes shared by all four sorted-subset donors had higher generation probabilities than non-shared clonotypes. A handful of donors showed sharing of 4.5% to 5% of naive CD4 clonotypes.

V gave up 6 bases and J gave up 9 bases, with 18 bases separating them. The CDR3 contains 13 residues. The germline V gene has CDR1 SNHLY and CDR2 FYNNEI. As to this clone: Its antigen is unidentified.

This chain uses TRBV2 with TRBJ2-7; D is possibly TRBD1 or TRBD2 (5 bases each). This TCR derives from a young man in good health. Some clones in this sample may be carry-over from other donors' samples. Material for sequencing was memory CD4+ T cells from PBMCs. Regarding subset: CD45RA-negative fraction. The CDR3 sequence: CASRGTSWGLQYF. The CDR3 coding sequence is TGTGCCAGCAGGGGGACCTCCTGGGGGTTGCAGTACTTC. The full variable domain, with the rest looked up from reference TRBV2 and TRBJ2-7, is EPEVTQTPSHQVTQMGQEVILRCVPISNHLYFYWYRQILGQKVEFLVSFYNNEISEKSEIFDDQFSVERPDGSNFTLKIRSTKLEDSAMYFCASRGTSWGLQYFGPGTRLTVT.